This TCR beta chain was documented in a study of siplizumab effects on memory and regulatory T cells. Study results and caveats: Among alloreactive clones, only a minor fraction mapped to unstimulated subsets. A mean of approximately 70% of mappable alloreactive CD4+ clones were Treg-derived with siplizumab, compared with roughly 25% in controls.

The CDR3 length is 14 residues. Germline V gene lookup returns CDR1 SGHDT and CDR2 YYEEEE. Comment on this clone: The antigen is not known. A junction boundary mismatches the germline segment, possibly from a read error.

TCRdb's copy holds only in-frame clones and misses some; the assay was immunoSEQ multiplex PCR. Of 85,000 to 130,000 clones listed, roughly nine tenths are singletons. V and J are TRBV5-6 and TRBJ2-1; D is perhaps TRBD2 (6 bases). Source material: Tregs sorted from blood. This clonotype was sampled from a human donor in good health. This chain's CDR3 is CASSLRVATGVLVF. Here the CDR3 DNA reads TGTGCCAGCAGCTTGCGGGTAGCTACGGGAGTTTTAGTCTTC.